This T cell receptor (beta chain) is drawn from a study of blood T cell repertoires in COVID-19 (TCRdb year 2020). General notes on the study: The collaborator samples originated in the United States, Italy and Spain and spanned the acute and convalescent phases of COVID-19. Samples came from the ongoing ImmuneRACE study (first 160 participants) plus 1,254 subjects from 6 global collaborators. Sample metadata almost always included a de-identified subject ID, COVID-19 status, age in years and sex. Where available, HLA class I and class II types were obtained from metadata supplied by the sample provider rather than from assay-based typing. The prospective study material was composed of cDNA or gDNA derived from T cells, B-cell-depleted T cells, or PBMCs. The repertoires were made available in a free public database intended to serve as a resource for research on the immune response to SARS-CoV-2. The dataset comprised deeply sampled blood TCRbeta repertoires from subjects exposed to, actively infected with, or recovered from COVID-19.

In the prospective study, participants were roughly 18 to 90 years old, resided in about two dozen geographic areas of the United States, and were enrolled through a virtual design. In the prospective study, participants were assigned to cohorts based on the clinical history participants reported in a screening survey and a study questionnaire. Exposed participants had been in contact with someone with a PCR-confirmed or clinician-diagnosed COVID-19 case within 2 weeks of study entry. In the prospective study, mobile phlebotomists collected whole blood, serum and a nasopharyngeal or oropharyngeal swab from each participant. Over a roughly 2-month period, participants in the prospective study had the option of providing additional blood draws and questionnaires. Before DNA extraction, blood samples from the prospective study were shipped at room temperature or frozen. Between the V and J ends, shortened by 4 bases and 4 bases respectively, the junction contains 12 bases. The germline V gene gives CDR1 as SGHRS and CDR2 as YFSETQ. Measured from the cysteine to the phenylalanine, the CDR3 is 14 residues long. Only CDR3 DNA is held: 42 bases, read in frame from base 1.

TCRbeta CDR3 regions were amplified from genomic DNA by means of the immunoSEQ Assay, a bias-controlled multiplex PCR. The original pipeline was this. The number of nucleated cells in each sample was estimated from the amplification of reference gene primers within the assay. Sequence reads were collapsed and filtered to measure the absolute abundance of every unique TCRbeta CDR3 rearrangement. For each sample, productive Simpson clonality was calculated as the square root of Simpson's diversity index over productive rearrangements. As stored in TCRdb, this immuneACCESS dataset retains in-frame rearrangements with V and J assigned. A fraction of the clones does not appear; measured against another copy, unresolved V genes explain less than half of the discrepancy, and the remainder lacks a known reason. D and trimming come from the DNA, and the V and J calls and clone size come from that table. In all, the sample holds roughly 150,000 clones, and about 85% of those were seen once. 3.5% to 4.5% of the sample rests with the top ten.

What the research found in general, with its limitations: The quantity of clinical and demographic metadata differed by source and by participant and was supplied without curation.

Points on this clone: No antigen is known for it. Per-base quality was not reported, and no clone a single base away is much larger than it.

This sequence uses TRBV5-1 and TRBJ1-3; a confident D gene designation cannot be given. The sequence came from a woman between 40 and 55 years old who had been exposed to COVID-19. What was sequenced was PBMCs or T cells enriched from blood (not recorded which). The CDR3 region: CASSASTPGNTIYF. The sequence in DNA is TGCGCCAGCAGCGCCTCGACACCGGGAAACACCATATATTTT.